What follows is one TCR beta chain and its context. No cognate antigen has been identified for it. The sample holds no much larger clone one base away, and base qualities are not on file. From the cysteine through the phenylalanine, the CDR3 covers 13 amino acids. Of the read, only the CDR3 DNA is kept; its 39 bases are in frame from base 1. CDR1 and CDR2, looked up from the germline V gene, are MNHEY and SVGAGI. V ends up 7 bases short and J 6 bases short, with an unmatched junction base count of 7. This record comes from a study of control samples from healthy donors and cancer patients (dated by TCRdb to 2020 to 2021). The library was made by the immunoSEQ multiplex PCR assay. What TCRdb holds here is the immuneACCESS table cut down to in-frame rearrangements. Part of the clones is not present; checked against another copy, under half of the missing clones reflect an unresolved V gene, and the others are unexplained. Here the sample has around 110,000 clones; around 87% occur a single time. The ten largest clones capture 0.95% to 1.3% of the sample.

The source material was PBMCs. This receptor was taken from a woman between 45 and 60 years old with colorectal cancer. Rearrangement joined TRBV6-5 to TRBJ2-7; TRBD2 matches 9 bases in the middle. CDR3 loop: CASTGSGSGEQYF. The base sequence is TGTGCCAGCACGGGTAGCGGGAGTGGCGAGCAGTACTTC.